This T cell receptor (beta chain) was identified in a study of OX40 agonist ivuxolimab in advanced cancers. Study information: Ivuxolimab was delivered to patients intravenously every 2 weeks at doses spanning 0.01 to 10 mg/kg. Overall study results and limits: Which antigen the expanded peripheral T cells recognized is unknown.

This clone was counted a few times. Its target is not known. Germline V gene data show CDR1 as SGHTA and CDR2 as FQGNSA. The CDR3 extends over 13 amino acids. Trimming removed 3 bases at V and 4 bases at J, with 6 bases between. Measured with immunoSEQ multiplex PCR; TCRdb has only the in-frame clones, and not every one. The data contain roughly 45,000 clones, about 88% of them singletons. The chain couples TRBV7-2 to TRBJ2-2; no clear D. The sample was CD4+ or CD8+ T cells sorted from blood, taken in a trial of the OX40 agonist ivuxolimab. The receptor's source is an adult with an advanced solid tumor such as melanoma, head and neck, liver or kidney cancer. The CDR3 sequence: CASSFPGTGELFF. CDR3 nucleotides: TGTGCCAGCAGCTTTCCAGGCACCGGGGAGCTGTTTTTT.